Described below is a single T cell receptor beta chain sequence and its context. Its antigen remains unidentified. One junction end disagrees with the germline gene, perhaps due to a read error. The entry originates in a study of blood T cells in healthy people across ages. Study observations and caveats: Samples with more naive T cells showed higher observed beta diversity. More naive CD4+ cells and higher diversity were found in long-lived than in aged donors. Per million T cells, TCR beta diversity dropped about linearly as age rose.

A second 7 to 11 cycle PCR used barcoded and J-beta primers. TCRdb re-derived calls from the 5' RACE reads in MiXCR, one entry per CDR3 protein. The table lists about 780,000 distinct CDR3 sequences, around half of them singletons. The V gene's germline CDR1 is SGHTS and CDR2 YDEGEE. This CDR3 contains 12 residues. Sequencing input: blood. This TCR was sampled from a man older than 75 in good health. The V and J genes are TRBV5-8 and TRBJ1-5; D is unclear. The CDR3 region is CASSLMSQPQHF. The CDR3 bases are TGCGCCAGCAGCTTGATGAGTCAGCCCCAGCATTTT.